This T cell receptor beta chain was observed in a study of T-cell reconstitution after alpha-beta-depleted transplantation in children (dated by TCRdb to about 2016). For the wider study: The study quantitatively tracked T-cell immune reconstitution after TCRalphabeta/CD19-depleted allogeneic hematopoietic cell transplantation in children using TCR repertoire profiling. Results the study describes overall, beyond this receptor: Hyperexpanded clone frequencies declined over subsequent months; after one year, T-cell counts and TCRbeta diversity were mostly attributed to newly produced T cells. In some patients, high TCRbeta diversity at day 60 was attributed to recipient T cells and intrathymic progenitors that had survived conditioning. About two months after transplant, the apparently early recovery of alphabetaT-cell counts reportedly depended on just several hundred clones that had expanded rapidly and came from non-depleted graft cells.

As for this clonotype: Its antigen target is currently unknown. No qualities accompany the bases; no much larger clone lies one base away.

Sequences SGDLS (CDR1) and YYNGEE (CDR2) are obtained from the germline V gene. Trimming removed 6 bases from V and 7 bases from J; the gene matches leave 21 bases unexplained. The CDR3 starts with the cysteine, ends with the phenylalanine, and has 17 residues. Only CDR3 DNA is held: 51 bases, read in frame from base 1. The treatment or condition label on this specimen signifies: allogeneic hematopoietic cell transplantation with graft depleted of TCRalphabeta T cells and CD19 B cells. The transplant recipients were children given TCRalphabeta/CD19-depleted allogeneic hematopoietic cell grafts. The library was generated by PCR. Instrument on record: Illumina HiSeq 2500. To normalize quantification of the TCRbeta repertoire, the TCR libraries were built with molecular barcoding that relied on unique molecular identifiers. In-frame beta chains were kept once TCRdb had trimmed the public reads at Q25 with fastp and called clones with MiXCR. Rows with a matching CDR3 protein are joined into one entry that keeps the most common DNA and genes. In all, the sample holds about a million distinct CDR3 sequences, and about 29% of those were seen once. The ten largest clonotypes hold around 30% of the sample.

The starting material was PBMCs, mostly from graft donor cells, obtained 360 days after TCRalphabeta/CD19-depleted stem cell transplant. The rearranged chain carries TRBV9 and TRBJ2-7; TRBD1 lines up with 8 middle nucleotides. This TCR was sampled from a boy in the first two years of life who had a stem cell transplant for SCID, so the T cells may come from the graft donor. The CDR3 protein: CASNTSDRAKGPSEQYF. The sequence in DNA is TGTGCCAGCAACACCTCGGACAGGGCTAAAGGGCCCAGTGAGCAGTACTTC. Here the CDR3 is joined to the reference TRBV9 and TRBJ2-7 genes, and the full variable domain is: DSGVTQTPKHLITATGQRVTLRCSPRSGDLSVYWYQQSLDQGLQFLIQYYNGEERAKGNILERFSAQQFPDLHSELNLSSLELGDSALYFCASNTSDRAKGPSEQYFGPGTRLTVT.